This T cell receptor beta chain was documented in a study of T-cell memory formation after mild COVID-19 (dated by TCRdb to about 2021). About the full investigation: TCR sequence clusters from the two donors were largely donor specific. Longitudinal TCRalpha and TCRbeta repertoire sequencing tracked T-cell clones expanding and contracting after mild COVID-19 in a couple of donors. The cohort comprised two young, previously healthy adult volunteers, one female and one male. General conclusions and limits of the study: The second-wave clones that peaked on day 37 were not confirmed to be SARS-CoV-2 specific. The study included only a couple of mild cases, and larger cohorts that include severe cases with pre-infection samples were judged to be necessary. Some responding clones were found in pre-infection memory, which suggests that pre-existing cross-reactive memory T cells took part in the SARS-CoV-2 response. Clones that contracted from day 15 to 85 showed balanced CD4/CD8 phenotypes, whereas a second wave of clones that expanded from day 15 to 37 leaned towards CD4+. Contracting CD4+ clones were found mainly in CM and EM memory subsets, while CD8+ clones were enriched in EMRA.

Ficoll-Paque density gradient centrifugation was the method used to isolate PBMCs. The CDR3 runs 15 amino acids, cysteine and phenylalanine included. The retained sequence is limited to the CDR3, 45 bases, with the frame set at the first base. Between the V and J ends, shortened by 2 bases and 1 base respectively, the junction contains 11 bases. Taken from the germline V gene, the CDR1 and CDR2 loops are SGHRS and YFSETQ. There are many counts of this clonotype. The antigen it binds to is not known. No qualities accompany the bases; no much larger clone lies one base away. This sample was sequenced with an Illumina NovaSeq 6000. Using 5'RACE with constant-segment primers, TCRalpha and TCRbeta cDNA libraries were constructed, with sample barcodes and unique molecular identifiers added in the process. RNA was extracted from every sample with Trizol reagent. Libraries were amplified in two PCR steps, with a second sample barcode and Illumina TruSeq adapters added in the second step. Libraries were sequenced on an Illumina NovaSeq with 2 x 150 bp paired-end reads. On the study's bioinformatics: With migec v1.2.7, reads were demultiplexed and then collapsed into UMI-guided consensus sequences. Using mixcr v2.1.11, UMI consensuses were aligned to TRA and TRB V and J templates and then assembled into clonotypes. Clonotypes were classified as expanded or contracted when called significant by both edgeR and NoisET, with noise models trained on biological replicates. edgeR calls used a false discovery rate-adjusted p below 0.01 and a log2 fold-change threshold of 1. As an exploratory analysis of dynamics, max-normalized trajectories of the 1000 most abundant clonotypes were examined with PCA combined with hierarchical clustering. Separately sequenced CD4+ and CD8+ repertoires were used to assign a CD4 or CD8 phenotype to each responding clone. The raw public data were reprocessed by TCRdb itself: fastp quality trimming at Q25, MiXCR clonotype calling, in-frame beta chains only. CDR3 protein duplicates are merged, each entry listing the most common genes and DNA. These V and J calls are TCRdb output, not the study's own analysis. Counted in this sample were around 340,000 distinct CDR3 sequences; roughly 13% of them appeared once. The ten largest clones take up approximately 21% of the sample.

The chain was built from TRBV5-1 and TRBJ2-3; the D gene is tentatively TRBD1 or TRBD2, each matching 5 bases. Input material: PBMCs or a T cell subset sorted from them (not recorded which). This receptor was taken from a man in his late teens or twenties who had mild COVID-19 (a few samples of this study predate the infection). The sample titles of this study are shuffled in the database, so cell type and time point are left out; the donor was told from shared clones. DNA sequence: TGCGCCAGCAGCTTCGGTGGGGGTCGCACAGATACGCAGTATTTT. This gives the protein CASSFGGGRTDTQYF. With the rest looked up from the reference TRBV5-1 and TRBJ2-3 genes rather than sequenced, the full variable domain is KAGVTQTPRYLIKTRGQQVTLSCSPISGHRSVSWYQQTPGQGLQFLFEYFSETQRNKGNFPGRFSGRQFSNSRSEMNVSTLELGDSALYLCASSFGGGRTDTQYFGPGTRLTVL.